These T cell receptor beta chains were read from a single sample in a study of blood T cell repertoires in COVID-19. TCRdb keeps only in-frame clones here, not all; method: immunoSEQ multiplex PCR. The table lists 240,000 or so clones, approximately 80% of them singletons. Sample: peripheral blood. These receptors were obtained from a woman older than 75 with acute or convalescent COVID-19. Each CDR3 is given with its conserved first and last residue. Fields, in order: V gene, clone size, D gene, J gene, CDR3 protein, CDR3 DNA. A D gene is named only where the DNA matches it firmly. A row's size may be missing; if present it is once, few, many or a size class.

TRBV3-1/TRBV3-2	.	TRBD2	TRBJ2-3	CASSRFSGGVTDTQYF	TGTGCCAGCAGCCGCTTTAGCGGGGGAGTCACAGATACGCAGTATTTT
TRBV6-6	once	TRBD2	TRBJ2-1	CASSTSGGRLFF	TGTGCCAGCAGTACCTCGGGGGGGAGGCTGTTCTTC
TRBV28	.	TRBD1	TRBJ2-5	CASSLWARQGTVETQYF	TGTGCCAGCAGTTTATGGGCAAGACAGGGTACCGTAGAGACCCAGTACTTC
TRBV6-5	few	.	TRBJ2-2	CASSYRRNTGELFF	TGTGCCAGCAGTTACAGGAGGAACACCGGGGAGCTGTTTTTT
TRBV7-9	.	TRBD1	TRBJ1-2	CASSRWDRVEGYTF	TGTGCCAGCAGCCGCTGGGACAGGGTGGAAGGCTACACCTTC
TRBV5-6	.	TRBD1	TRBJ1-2	CASSLTGQGVYGYTF	TGTGCCAGCAGCTTGACAGGACAGGGGGTCTATGGCTACACCTTC
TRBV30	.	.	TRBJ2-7	CAWREPTISEQYF	TGTGCCTGGAGGGAGCCTACTATATCCGAGCAGTACTTC
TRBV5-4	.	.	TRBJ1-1	CASSFETRVNTEAFF	TGTGCCAGCAGTTTCGAAACCAGGGTAAACACTGAAGCTTTCTTT
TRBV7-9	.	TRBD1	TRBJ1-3	CASSPAGQGSGNTIYF	TGTGCCAGCAGCCCGGCGGGACAGGGGTCTGGAAACACCATATATTTT
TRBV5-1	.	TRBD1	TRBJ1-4	CASCLDRTTNEKLFF	TGCGCCAGCTGCCTGGACAGGACAACTAATGAAAAACTGTTTTTT
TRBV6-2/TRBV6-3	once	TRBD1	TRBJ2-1	CASSPPDRGAYNEQFF	TGTGCCAGCAGCCCCCCAGACAGGGGAGCCTACAATGAGCAGTTCTTC
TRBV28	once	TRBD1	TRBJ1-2	CASSLRDRFYGYTF	TGTGCCAGCAGTTTAAGGGACAGATTCTATGGCTACACCTTC
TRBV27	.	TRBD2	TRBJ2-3	CASSPLLAGGPTDTQYF	TGTGCCAGCAGTCCACTACTAGCGGGGGGGCCAACAGATACGCAGTATTTT
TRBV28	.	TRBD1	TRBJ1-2	CASSSGGPDDGSYTF	TGTGCCAGCAGTTCAGGGGGCCCTGACGACGGCTCCTACACCTTC
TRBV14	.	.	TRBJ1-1	CASSQYRVGAFF	TGTGCCAGCAGCCAGTACAGGGTTGGAGCTTTCTTT
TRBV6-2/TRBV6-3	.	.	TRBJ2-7	CASSRGSSYEQYF	TGTGCCAGCAGTAGGGGGAGCTCCTACGAGCAGTACTTC
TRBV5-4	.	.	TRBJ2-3	CASSLAGFTDTQYF	TGTGCCAGCAGCTTGGCAGGGTTCACAGATACGCAGTATTTT
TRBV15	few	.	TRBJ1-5	CATSSGLISNQPQHF	TGTGCCACCAGCAGCGGACTGATTAGCAATCAGCCCCAGCATTTT
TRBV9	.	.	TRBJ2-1	CASSVSPRGNEQFF	TGTGCCAGCAGCGTATCCCCGCGCGGGAATGAGCAGTTCTTC
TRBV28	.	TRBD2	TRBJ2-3	CASSLASGGTDTQYF	TGTGCCAGCAGTTTAGCTAGCGGGGGCACAGATACGCAGTATTTT
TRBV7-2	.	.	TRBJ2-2	CASSRLGVPAGTGELFF	TGTGCCAGCAGCAGACTCGGGGTCCCTGCTGGCACCGGGGAGCTGTTTTTT
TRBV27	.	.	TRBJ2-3	CASSFYRVTPDTQYF	TGTGCCAGCAGTTTCTACAGGGTAACCCCAGATACGCAGTATTTT
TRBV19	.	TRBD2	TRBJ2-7	CASSPRITSGGTPDEQYF	TGTGCCAGTAGCCCCCGAATAACTAGCGGGGGTACGCCGGACGAGCAGTACTTC
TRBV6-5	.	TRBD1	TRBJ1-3	CASSRDRERNTIYF	TGTGCCAGCAGCCGGGACAGGGAAAGGAACACCATATATTTT
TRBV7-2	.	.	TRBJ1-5	CASSLASGAGQPQHF	TGTGCCAGCAGCTTAGCTAGTGGGGCCGGGCAGCCCCAGCATTTT
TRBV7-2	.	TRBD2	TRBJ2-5	CASSLGGAGGRKTQYF	TGTGCCAGCAGCTTAGGAGGCGCGGGGGGGCGGAAGACCCAGTACTTC
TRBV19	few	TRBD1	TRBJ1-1	CATTEGAGGTEAFF	TGTGCCACTACCGAGGGGGCAGGTGGCACTGAAGCTTTCTTT
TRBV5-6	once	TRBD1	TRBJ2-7	CASSYDRVYEQYF	TGTGCCAGCAGCTACGACAGGGTCTACGAGCAGTACTTC
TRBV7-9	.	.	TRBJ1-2	CASSLSDGYGYTF	TGTGCCAGCAGCTTAAGCGATGGCTATGGCTACACCTTC
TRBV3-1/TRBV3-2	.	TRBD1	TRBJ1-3	CASSQGSGGGNTIYF	TGTGCCAGCAGCCAAGGGTCAGGGGGTGGAAACACCATATATTTT
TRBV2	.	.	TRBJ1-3	CASSRSEVYF	TGTGCCAGCAGTCGATCCGAGGTATATTTT
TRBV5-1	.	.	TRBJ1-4	CASSSGGTNEKLFF	TGCGCCAGCAGCTCGGGGGGCACTAATGAAAAACTGTTTTTT
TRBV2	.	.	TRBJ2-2	CASSEGTGVGELFF	TGTGCCAGCAGTGAAGGAACAGGCGTCGGGGAGCTGTTTTTT
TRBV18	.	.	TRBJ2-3	CASSPYRDTDTQYF	TGTGCCAGCTCACCGTACAGGGACACAGATACGCAGTATTTT